Following are 15 T cell receptor beta chains from one sample sequenced in a study of T cell repertoires in cytomegalovirus infection. TCRdb called the reads again in MiXCR, with one record for every CDR3 protein. The table has over 250,000 distinct CDR3 sequences, roughly a quarter seen once. Sequenced: PBMCs. The origin of the receptors is a human donor in good health (CMV status not recorded). Some clones in this sample may be carry-over from other donors' samples.

This clonotype was found a few times. The chain employs TRBV7-3 and TRBJ1-2; D not resolved. The CDR3 covers 15 residues. The germline V and J ends were trimmed by 0 bases and 1 base, with 9 bases remaining between them. Germline V CDR1 and CDR2: SGHTA, FQGTGA. The CDR3 DNA follows: TGTGCCAGCAGCTTAACCCCAGGACTTAACTATGGCTACACCTTC. It is translated as CASSLTPGLNYGYTF.

The chain joins TRBV20-1 to TRBJ1-5; 7 nucleotides match TRBD1. This CDR3 is built from 13 residues. Germline V gives CDR1 DFQATT, CDR2 SNEGSKA (reference sequence). Trimming took 7 bases from V and 7 from J; bases not matched to a gene: 10. The chain's CDR3 is CSGSDQGEQPQHF. The CDR3 nucleotides are TGCAGTGGTTCTGACCAGGGGGAGCAGCCCCAGCATTTT.

This clonotype was observed a few times. The rearrangement links TRBV18 to TRBJ2-3, with D unresolved. Germline CDR1 is KGHSH and CDR2 is LQKENI. The CDR3 length is 14 residues. V gave up 3 bases and J gave up 0 bases, with 7 bases separating them. This CDR3 is CASSPSTSTDTQYF. The CDR3 DNA reads as TGTGCCAGCTCACCTTCGACAAGCACAGATACGCAGTATTTT.

The J gene is TRBJ1-4, the V gene TRBV28, with 8 nucleotides matching TRBD1. With V trimmed by 3 bases and J by 2 bases, 5 bases remained unmatched. The CDR3 runs to 16 residues. The germline V gene has CDR1 MDHEN and CDR2 SYDVKM. CDR3 nucleotides: TGTGCCAGCAGTTTGGATACAGGGGGTACTAATGAAAAACTGTTTTTT. It specifies CASSLDTGGTNEKLFF.

The chain uses TRBV2 and TRBJ1-6; the match to TRBD1 covers 7 bases. V shed 8 bases and J 7 bases; nucleotides not matched to a gene: 8. The CDR3 sequence is 14 residues long. CDR1 and CDR2 (germline): SNHLY, FYNNEI. The CDR3 spells CASQGGLRNSPLHF. CDR3 sequence (DNA): TGTGCCAGCCAGGGGGGGCTGAGGAATTCACCCCTCCACTTT.

This clonotype occurred a few times. The V and J genes are TRBV7-9 and TRBJ1-2, with TRBD1 matching 12 bases. The V and J ends lost 5 bases and 6 bases, in that order; junction bases with no gene match: 13. Germline CDR1 reads SEHNR; CDR2 reads FQNEAQ (reference sequence). The CDR3 sequence is 17 residues long. The CDR3 protein is CASSQSYGDRGRDGYTF. As DNA, the CDR3 is TGTGCCAGCAGCCAAAGTTACGGGGACAGGGGGCGCGATGGCTACACCTTC.

This clonotype was counted between two and nine times. The V gene is TRBV6-2 or TRBV6-3, the J gene TRBJ1-1, with D unresolved. The CDR3 length is 15 residues. With 2 bases removed from V and 1 base from J, the gap between germline ends came to 11 bases. The germline V gene has CDR1 MNHEY and CDR2 SVGEGT. The CDR3 DNA sequence: TGTGCCAGCAGTTACGAAGTATTCCGGAACACTGAAGCTTTCTTT. Its protein product is CASSYEVFRNTEAFF.

This clonotype was counted at least ten times. This chain connects TRBV29-1 to TRBJ2-3; TRBD2 matches 15 bases. Germline loops: CDR1 SQVTM, CDR2 ANQGSEA. With V trimmed by 6 bases and J by 3 bases, 4 bases remained unmatched. The CDR3 is 15 amino acids. DNA for the CDR3: TGCAGCGTGATGGGACTAGCGGGAGGAACAGATACGCAGTATTTT. Translated, it gives CSVMGLAGGTDTQYF.

This clonotype was detected ten times or more. V gene TRBV24-1 combines with J gene TRBJ2-2, with TRBD1 matching 8 bases. The CDR3 covers 15 residues. CDR1 and CDR2 from the germline V gene are KGHDR and SFDVKD. V lost 7 bases and J lost 1; bases outside the gene matches: 4. The CDR3 is CATRTGTGNTGELFF. For the CDR3, the DNA is TGTGCCACCAGAACCGGGACAGGGAACACCGGGGAGCTGTTTTTT.

This chain uses TRBV5-1 with TRBJ2-3; TRBD1 matches 12 bases. With V trimmed by 3 bases and J by 4 bases, 3 bases remained unmatched. The CDR3 contains 15 residues. The germline V gene encodes CDR1 SGHRS and CDR2 YFSETQ. CDR3 in DNA: TGCGCCAGCAGCTCGGGACAGGGGGCATCAGATACGCAGTATTTT. This gives the protein CASSSGQGASDTQYF.

Ten or more counts support this clonotype. CDR3 DNA sequence: TGTGCCAGCAGTTTGGCAGGTCGGAGTGAAGCTTTCTTT. It codes for CASSLAGRSEAFF. The chain uses TRBV28 and TRBJ1-1; unclear D gene. Germline V gene lookup returns CDR1 MDHEN and CDR2 SYDVKM. There are 13 residues in the CDR3. Trimming pared 3 bases from V and 7 bases from J, leaving 12 bases between.

This clonotype was counted a few times. The CDR3 DNA sequence: TGTGCCAGCAGCTTAGAGGTGGGCGGCTCCTACAATGAGCAGTTCTTC. The encoded protein is CASSLEVGGSYNEQFF. This chain uses TRBV7-6 with TRBJ2-1, with no clear D. The CDR3 totals 16 residues. Trimming stripped 1 base from V and 0 bases from J, with 10 bases between. The germline gives CDR1 SGHVS, CDR2 FNYEAQ. The full variable domain, in which reference TRBV7-6 and TRBJ2-1 provide the parts outside the CDR3, is GAGVSQSPRYKVTKRGQDVALRCDPISGHVSLYWYRQALGQGPEFLTYFNYEAQQDKSGLPNDRFSAERPEGSISTLTIQRTEQRDSAMYRCASSLEVGGSYNEQFFGPGTRLTVL.

This clonotype has ten or more counts. V gene TRBV2 combines with J gene TRBJ2-7, with TRBD2 identical over 9 bases. In germline, CDR1 is SNHLY, CDR2 FYNNEI. V lost 7 bases and J lost 5; bases outside the gene matches: 6. The CDR3 covers 13 residues. The CDR3 coding sequence is TGTGCCAGCAAGATAGCGGGAGTCCACGAGCAGTACTTC. Translated: CASKIAGVHEQYF.

This clonotype was observed many times. The V call is TRBV7-2, the J call TRBJ2-1, with D possibly matching TRBD1 (5 bases). CDR3 length: 16 amino acids. The V gene's germline CDR1 is SGHTA and CDR2 FQGNSA. V was clipped by 4 bases and J by 0 bases, with 13 bases between them. The CDR3 nucleotides are TGTGCCAGCAGCTCGCCGACAGCGAGCTCCTACAATGAGCAGTTCTTC. The encoded protein is CASSSPTASSYNEQFF.

Only a few counts were recorded for this clonotype. The chain is built from TRBV28 and TRBJ1-5; D gene unclear. The germline V gene has CDR1 MDHEN and CDR2 SYDVKM. The CDR3 extends over 16 amino acids. Trimming cost V 5 bases and J 0 bases, with 14 bases left between them. In nucleotides, the CDR3 is TGTGCCAGCAGTAGAACCGCGTTAAGTAGCAATCAGCCCCAGCATTTT. Translating gives CASSRTALSSNQPQHF.